The entry below gives a single T cell receptor beta chain sequence along with its context. It lacks a known antigen. It has no much larger one-base neighbor in the sample; base qualities were not kept. The CDR1 and CDR2 encoded by the germline V gene are MNHEY and SVGAGI. From the cysteine up to the phenylalanine, the CDR3 has a length of 17 residues. The only DNA kept is the CDR3, 51 bases in frame from the first base. Between the V and J ends, shortened by 5 bases and 2 bases respectively, the junction contains 21 bases. This entry comes from a study of T cell repertoires in cytomegalovirus infection (dated by TCRdb to between 2018 and 2021). Describing the broader study: Alongside well-studied HLA-B-restricted epitopes, the peptide stimulations were aimed at recently identified HLA-C-restricted CMV epitopes, whose presentation resists viral immunomodulation. Donor HLA type was relevant to the analysis, as public TCR beta signatures indicated carriage of CMV infection together with the matching HLA type.

What the authors observed across the whole study: Carriers of CMV infection plus the relevant HLA type were discriminated by the cumulative frequency of public TCR beta family members in the study cohort and in an independent roughly 380-donor cohort. In the ex vivo response, HLA-C-restricted CMV-specific TCR beta clonotypes were dominant, and in two of eight donors the single most frequent clonotype came from this HLA-C-restricted group.

The sequencer was an Illumina HiSeq 1500. TCRdb reworked the public reads: Q25 trimming with fastp, MiXCR clone assembly, productive beta chains retained. Entries are consolidated by CDR3 protein sequence, retaining the most common genes and DNA. The sample data list approximately 110,000 distinct CDR3 sequences, and under 45% of these were observed just once. Of the sample, roughly 70% is held by the ten largest clones. The treatment or condition label of this sample denotes: in vitro stimulation with specific CMV peptide epitopes to enrich CMV-specific T cells. The sequence derives from a human donor in good health (CMV status not recorded). Some clones in this sample may be carry-over from other donors' samples. The sample was CD8+ T cells from cultured PBMCs, taken from culture after CMV antigen stimulation. The rearranged segments are TRBV6-5 and TRBJ2-5, with a weak D call of TRBD1 (7 bases match). CDR3 protein: CASSPPRGGDRQETQYF. The DNA sequence is as follows: TGTGCCAGCAGTCCACCGAGGGGCGGGGACAGACAAGAGACCCAGTACTTC.